What follows are 23 T cell receptor beta chains derived from one specimen sequenced in a study of T cells in Graves' hyperthyroidism and ophthalmopathy. What was amplified from RNA transcripts were TCR beta CDR3 regions. RT-PCR in the first round (using the HTBI primer set) targeted the TCR CDR3. MiXCR, run by TCRdb on the multiplex PCR reads, gives a single entry per CDR3 protein. The sample has hundreds of thousands of distinct CDR3 sequences, around 15% seen once. Sequencing used blood. The source is a middle-aged woman with Graves' ophthalmopathy.

This clonotype was seen many times. The chain is built from TRBV28 and TRBJ2-2; no firm D call. This CDR3 is 11 amino acids long. Germline V gene sequence: CDR1 MDHEN, CDR2 SYDVKM. The ends were cut back, 6 bases at V and 8 bases at J, with 7 bases in the middle. The CDR3, as DNA: TGTGCCAGCAGCCAACTGGGGGAGCTGTTTTTT. Its protein product is CASSQLGELFF. The full variable domain, its missing parts supplied by reference TRBV28 and TRBJ2-2, is DVKVTQSSRYLVKRTGEKVFLECVQDMDHENMFWYRQDPGLGLRLIYFSYDVKMKEKGDIPEGYSVSREKKERFSLILESASTNQTSMYLCASSQLGELFFGEGSRLTVL.

In regard to this clonotype: One junction end does not reproduce the germline sequence, and a read error may be involved. The rearrangement links TRBV12-3 or TRBV12-4 to TRBJ2-6; unclear D gene. The CDR3 covers 14 residues. The CDR3 region is CASNLGGGTNVLTF. CDR3 nucleotide sequence: TGTGCCAGCAACCTCGGCGGTGGGACCAACGTCCTGACTTTC.

This clonotype occurred many times. The rearrangement uses TRBV6-2 or TRBV6-3 and TRBJ2-7; 7 bases match TRBD2. The CDR3 spans 13 residues. Germline CDR1 reads MNHEY; CDR2 reads SVGEGT. Losses at the gene ends were 6 bases for V and 5 bases for J; bases not matched to a gene: 7. CDR3 in DNA: TGTGCCAGCAGCCGGACTAGAATTCACGAGCAGTACTTC. Protein: CASSRTRIHEQYF.

This clonotype was observed many times. The CDR3 DNA is TGTGCCAGCATACGGGCCGGGGCCAACGTCCTGACTTTC. Translating it yields CASIRAGANVLTF. The rearrangement links TRBV6-2 or TRBV6-3 to TRBJ2-6; D ambiguous. Germline CDR1 reads MNHEY; CDR2 reads SVGEGT. V was shortened by 7 bases and J by 4 bases, with 8 bases between the two germline ends. There are 13 residues in the CDR3.

This clonotype was picked up many times. This chain joins TRBV15 and TRBJ2-6; TRBD1 might be the D (5 bases). Between the trimmed V and J ends, which lost 9 bases and 0 bases, there was a span of 15 bases. The CDR3 covers 16 residues. Germline lookup yields CDR1 LNHNV and CDR2 YYDKDF (reference sequence). CDR3 DNA: TGTGCCACTTTAGGGGCCCTAGGCTCTGGGGCCAACGTCCTGACTTTC. It translates to CATLGALGSGANVLTF.

This clonotype has a count of ten or more. The J gene is TRBJ2-7, the V gene TRBV29-1; 9 nucleotides match TRBD1. CDR3 length: 12 amino acids. Looked up from germline, CDR1 is SQVTM and CDR2 is ANQGSEA. V was clipped by 6 bases and J by 5 bases; unmatched bases: 5. CDR3 sequence reads: CSVGQGYNEQYF. CDR3 nucleotide sequence: TGCAGCGTCGGACAGGGGTATAACGAGCAGTACTTC.

The CDR3 reads CASWMEGYYEQYF. The CDR3 DNA follows: TGTGCCAGTTGGATGGAGGGGTACTACGAGCAGTACTTC. The rearrangement uses TRBV6-2 or TRBV6-3 and TRBJ2-7; tentative D call: TRBD2 (6 bases). Germline CDR1 MNHEY, CDR2 SVGEGT. The V end was cut by 9 bases, the J end by 3 bases, with 15 bases between. This CDR3 comprises 13 residues.

This clonotype has just a few counts. This chain connects TRBV19 to TRBJ1-3; maybe TRBD1 (5 bases). Germline-derived CDR1 and CDR2 are LNHDA and SQIVND (reference sequence). V was shortened by 1 base and J by 0 bases, with 13 bases between the two germline ends. This CDR3 region has 17 residues. The CDR3: CASSIVGAASSGNTIYF. The CDR3 DNA is TGTGCCAGTAGTATAGTTGGGGCAGCGAGCTCTGGAAACACCATATATTTT.

The genes are TRBV6-1 and TRBJ2-7; TRBD2 aligns across 8 bases. The germline gives CDR1 MNHNS, CDR2 SASEGT. V was pared by 4 bases and J by 1 base, with 3 bases of the junction left unmatched. The CDR3 runs 14 residues. The CDR3 loop is CASSGAGDSYEQYF. CDR3 nucleotide sequence: TGTGCCAGCAGTGGAGCGGGAGATTCCTACGAGCAGTACTTC.

This clonotype was found a few times. The gene calls are TRBV10-3 and TRBJ2-2; D may match TRBD1 or TRBD2 (5 bases each). CDR1 ENHRY and CDR2 SYGVKD come from the germline V gene. Trimming shortened V by 11 bases and J by 8 bases, and 15 bases separated the two germline ends. The CDR3 length is 12 residues. CDR3 in amino acids: CAARRGDGELFF. CDR3 in DNA: TGTGCCGCTCGCAGAGGGGATGGGGAGCTGTTTTTT.

This clonotype has a count of ten or more. V and J are TRBV6-1 and TRBJ1-2; 8 bases are a match to TRBD1. Losses at the gene ends were 8 bases for V and 2 bases for J; bases not matched to a gene: 7. The CDR3 extends over 14 amino acids. Per the germline V gene, CDR1 is MNHNS and CDR2 is SASEGT. The CDR3 loop is CASRDRGGNYGYTF. The CDR3 coding sequence is TGTGCCAGCCGAGACAGGGGCGGGAACTATGGCTACACCTTC.

This clonotype was seen once. The rearrangement joins TRBV6-4 to TRBJ1-5; the match to TRBD1 covers 11 bases. J gave up 4 bases and V 3 bases, and 5 bases lay outside the gene matches. The germline V gene has CDR1 MRHNA and CDR2 SNTAGT. The CDR3 runs to 16 residues. The CDR3 region has the DNA TGTGCCAGCAGTGATAAAGGGACAGGGGGGAATCAGCCCCAGCATTTT. This sequence encodes CASSDKGTGGNQPQHF.

This clonotype was observed at least ten times. The DNA for the CDR3 is TGTGCCGCAGCTTCTTACGGGGTCTCGAACACTGAAGCTTTCTTT. Encoded protein: CAAASYGVSNTEAFF. The chain has TRBV28 and TRBJ1-1; D gene uncertain. The ends were cut back, 11 bases at V and 1 base at J, with 20 bases in the middle. Germline CDR1 and CDR2: MDHEN and SYDVKM. This CDR3 contains 15 residues.

This clonotype was observed a handful of times. A much larger clone lies a single base off, so this may be a read error. The DNA of the CDR3 is TGTGCCACCAGTGAAGACAGGGGCTACCAAGAGACCCAGTGCTTC. Protein sequence: CATSEDRGYQETQCF. This chain uses TRBV24-1 with TRBJ2-5; 8 positions agree with TRBD1. Germline CDR1 is KGHDR and CDR2 is SFDVKD. This CDR3 comprises 15 residues.

This clonotype was seen a handful of times. V gene TRBV3-1 combines with J gene TRBJ2-3, with 7 bases lining up with TRBD1. J gave up 2 bases and V 4 bases, and 6 bases lay outside the gene matches. CDR3 length: 15 amino acids. Germline loops: CDR1 LGHDT, CDR2 YNNKEL (reference sequence). The CDR3 reads CASSRQQGTTDTQYF. CDR3 DNA sequence: TGTGCCAGCAGCCGCCAACAGGGGACCACAGATACGCAGTATTTT.

This clonotype was seen ten or more times. This chain uses TRBV4-3 with TRBJ1-2; possibly TRBD1 for D (5 bases). Trimming removed 0 bases at V and 4 bases at J, with 12 bases between. This CDR3 has 15 amino acids. Germline-derived CDR1 and CDR2 are LGHNA and YSLEER. CDR3 bases: TGCGCCAGCAGCCAAGAAGGCAGGGAACTCTATGGCTACACCTTC. Amino acid sequence: CASSQEGRELYGYTF.

In its sample, this clonotype was seen many times. The chain recombines TRBV6-5 with TRBJ2-2; D possibly corresponds to TRBD2 (6 bases). The CDR3 spans 13 residues. V lost 6 bases, J lost 7 bases, and 12 bases lay in between. Germline-derived CDR1 and CDR2 are MNHEY and SVGAGI. As DNA, the CDR3 is TGTGCCAGCAGCGGGAGTCGCAGCGGGGAGCTGTTTTTT. This codes for CASSGSRSGELFF.

The chain is built from TRBV12-3 or TRBV12-4 and TRBJ1-2; maybe TRBD1 (6 bases). The CDR3 loop spans 12 amino acids. Trimming removed 9 bases from V and 8 bases from J, with 16 bases in between. The CDR3 DNA reads as TGTGCCAGTCAACAACAGGGACGCGGCTACACCTTC. It is translated as CASQQQGRGYTF.

The genes are TRBV4-1 and TRBJ1-1; D is undetermined. CDR1 and CDR2 (germline): MGHRA, YSYEKL. Deletions cut 0 bases from V and 6 bases from J, with 11 bases between. This CDR3 region has 14 residues. The CDR3: CASSQEFTRAEAFF. As DNA, the CDR3 is TGCGCCAGCAGCCAAGAGTTTACTAGGGCTGAAGCTTTCTTT.

This clonotype was counted many times. J is TRBJ2-5 and V is TRBV28; D is perhaps TRBD1 (6 bases). This CDR3 has 13 residues. Germline loops: CDR1 MDHEN, CDR2 SYDVKM. Trimming pared 4 bases from V and 5 bases from J, leaving 11 bases between. CDR3 sequence (DNA): TGTGCCAGCAGTTCAGGAACAGGGGAGACCCAGTACTTC. As protein: CASSSGTGETQYF.

The chain is built from TRBV6-1 and TRBJ1-5, with 8 bases that match TRBD1. Germline V lookup: CDR1 MNHNS, CDR2 SASEGT. Trimming at V came to 6 bases and at J to 9 bases, leaving 7 bases not matched to a gene. This CDR3 is built from 13 residues. CDR3 region: CASSTDRDRPQHF. The CDR3 DNA sequence: TGTGCCAGCAGCACGGACAGGGACCGGCCCCAGCATTTT.

This clonotype appeared many times. The chain carries TRBV30 and TRBJ2-2; 7 nucleotides line up with TRBD2. The CDR3 runs to 14 residues. The junction had 3 bases not matched to a gene; V was cut back by 1 base and J by 4 bases. Germline V lookup: CDR1 GTSNPN, CDR2 SVGIG (reference sequence). The CDR3 DNA follows: TGTGCCTGGAGTGGCGGGAGCCTCACCGGGGAGCTGTTTTTT. Translated, it gives CAWSGGSLTGELFF. Based on the CDR3 plus reference TRBV30 and TRBJ2-2, the full variable domain is SQTIHQWPATLVQPVGSPLSLECTVEGTSNPNLYWYRQAAGRGLQLLFYSVGIGQISSEVPQNLSASRPQDRQFILSSKKLLLSDSGFYLCAWSGGSLTGELFFGEGSRLTVL.

The chain uses TRBV5-6 and TRBJ1-2, with TRBD1 as a possible D gene (6 bases). The CDR3 has 17 residues. Germline lookup yields CDR1 SGHDT and CDR2 YYEEEE. Deletions cut 1 base from V and 4 bases from J, with 20 bases between. CDR3 in amino acids: CASSLFAGGGLTYGYTF. The CDR3 nucleotides read TGTGCCAGCAGCTTGTTTGCTGGGGGCGGTTTAACCTATGGCTACACCTTC.